These 16 T cell receptor beta chains were all obtained from the same sample, sequenced in a study of shared clonotypes between healthy human individuals. Libraries were prepared by immunoSEQ multiplex PCR; TCRdb keeps only in-frame clonotypes and omits some of them. The sample holds about 2,200,000 clones; 93% are singletons and the top ten take around 1.7%. CD8 cells classed as naive were CD45RO-negative and positively selected for CCR7, excluding terminally differentiated effector memory CD45RA+ cells. The sample was naive CD8+ T cells from PBMCs. These receptor sequences come from a man in his late teens or twenties in good health. Some clones in this sample may be carry-over from other donors' samples.

This clone was counted once. The V gene is TRBV6-6, the J gene TRBJ2-1, with no clear D. The CDR3 has 13 amino acids. The V end lost 2 bases, the J end lost 4 bases, and 6 bases lay between the germline ends. Germline CDR1 is MNHNY and CDR2 is SVGAGI (reference sequence). This chain's CDR3 is CASSYQEYNEQFF. As DNA, the CDR3 is TGTGCCAGCAGTTACCAGGAATACAATGAGCAGTTCTTC.

V gene TRBV29-1 combines with J gene TRBJ2-7; TRBD1 aligns across 7 bases. The trim removed 7 bases at V and 7 bases at J, leaving 7 bases unmatched. Germline V CDR1 and CDR2: SQVTM, ANQGSEA. The CDR3 is 11 residues long. CDR3 protein: CSARDSSEQYF. The CDR3, as DNA: TGCAGCGCCCGGGACAGCTCTGAGCAGTACTTC.

The rearrangement uses TRBV7-9 and TRBJ2-3; TRBD1 is a possible D gene (8 bases). The CDR3 is 12 amino acids. Germline V gives CDR1 SEHNR, CDR2 FQNEAQ (reference sequence). The V end was cut by 6 bases, the J end by 8 bases, with 12 bases between. The CDR3 DNA is TGTGCCAGCAGGGACAGGGAGGGTACGCAGTATTTT. Amino acids: CASRDREGTQYF.

Regarding this clone: The sample holds other DNA sequences that translate to the same CDR3. The chain combines TRBV7-9 with TRBJ1-1; no clear D gene. Between the trimmed V and J ends, which lost 6 bases and 4 bases, there was a span of 9 bases. Germline loops: CDR1 SEHNR, CDR2 FQNEAQ (reference sequence). The CDR3 length is 12 residues. CDR3 in DNA: TGTGCCAGCAGTAAGGCGGTCACTGAAGCTTTCTTT. As protein: CASSKAVTEAFF.

The chain carries TRBV7-9 and TRBJ2-3; D possibly corresponds to TRBD2 (5 bases). This CDR3 has 16 amino acids. Per the germline V gene, CDR1 is SEHNR and CDR2 is FQNEAQ (reference sequence). V shed 2 bases and J shed 2 bases, with 14 bases lying between them. DNA for the CDR3: TGTGCCAGCAGCTTACCACCGGGGAAGTCCACAGATACGCAGTATTTT. Protein: CASSLPPGKSTDTQYF.

The chain uses TRBV7-3 and TRBJ2-1; the D gene could be TRBD1 or TRBD2 (5 bases each). The length of the CDR3 is 17 residues. Germline V gives CDR1 SGHTA, CDR2 FQGTGA. The germline V and J ends were trimmed by 2 bases and 8 bases, with 22 bases remaining between them. CDR3 in amino acids: CASSLQIQGTSPHEQFF. CDR3 in DNA: TGTGCCAGCAGCTTACAGATTCAAGGGACGTCGCCTCATGAGCAGTTCTTC.

This clone was counted once. The chain couples TRBV11-3 to TRBJ2-2, with 8 bases aligning to TRBD1. The J segment lost 2 bases and the V segment lost 0 bases, leaving 5 bases of the junction unmatched. Germline V CDR1 and CDR2: SGHNT, YENEEA. The CDR3 loop spans 17 amino acids. This chain's CDR3 is CASSLDQTGENTGELFF. The CDR3 bases are TGTGCCAGCAGCTTAGATCAGACAGGGGAAAACACCGGGGAGCTGTTTTTT.

Concerning this clone: The sample has other DNA sequences that encode this CDR3 too. The V and J genes are TRBV5-1 and TRBJ2-7; no firm D call. There are 13 residues in the CDR3. The V gene lost 1 base and the J gene lost 0 bases, with 5 bases spanning the gap. Germline assignment: CDR1 SGHRS and CDR2 YFSETQ. CDR3 amino acids: CASSLTGSYEQYF. The CDR3 DNA sequence: TGCGCCAGCAGCTTGACCGGCTCCTACGAGCAGTACTTC. The variable domain in full, with the rest retrieved from reference TRBV5-1 and TRBJ2-7, is KAGVTQTPRYLIKTRGQQVTLSCSPISGHRSVSWYQQTPGQGLQFLFEYFSETQRNKGNFPGRFSGRQFSNSRSEMNVSTLELGDSALYLCASSLTGSYEQYFGPGTRLTVT.

The chain links TRBV15 to TRBJ2-7, with a tentative D call TRBD1 (6 bases). The CDR3 sequence is 16 residues long. Trimming took off 1 base at V and 2 bases at J, with 15 bases between the two ends. The germline CDR1 and CDR2 sequences are LNHNV and YYDKDF (reference sequence). CDR3 sequence reads: CATSRVTMTGTYEQYF. The CDR3 DNA follows: TGTGCCACCAGCAGAGTTACAATGACAGGAACCTACGAGCAGTACTTC.

The chain links TRBV4-2 to TRBJ2-5; the match to TRBD1 covers 9 bases. The J call is doubtful: the DNA matches TRBJ2-7 better. CDR1 and CDR2 (germline): LGHNA, YNFKEQ. The CDR3 length is 15 residues. This CDR3 reads CASSPAGTGRNEQYF. The CDR3 DNA sequence: TGTGCCAGCAGCCCCGCCGGGACAGGGAGGAACGAGCAGTACTTC.

This chain connects TRBV19 to TRBJ2-3; TRBD2 aligns across 11 bases. The CDR3 spans 16 residues. The V and J ends lost 6 bases and 2 bases, in that order; junction bases with no gene match: 7. The germline V gene encodes CDR1 LNHDA and CDR2 SQIVND (reference sequence). CDR3: CASSWGLADITDTQYF. The CDR3 DNA reads as TGTGCCAGTAGCTGGGGACTAGCGGATATCACAGATACGCAGTATTTT. Variable domain in full (rest from reference TRBV19 and TRBJ2-3): DGGITQSPKYLFRKEGQNVTLSCEQNLNHDAMYWYRQDPGQGLRLIYYSQIVNDFQKGDIAEGYSVSREKKESFPLTVTSAQKNPTAFYLCASSWGLADITDTQYFGPGTRLTVL.

The V gene is TRBV27, the J gene TRBJ2-5; perhaps TRBD2 as D (5 bases). CDR1 MNHEY and CDR2 SMNVEV come from the germline V gene (reference sequence). The CDR3 loop spans 14 amino acids. V lost 0 bases and J lost 3, with 8 bases in between. CDR3 sequence reads: CASSLSIGKETQYF. Written as DNA, the CDR3 is TGTGCCAGCAGTTTATCGATCGGGAAAGAGACCCAGTACTTC.

This chain links TRBV25-1 with TRBJ2-1, with D perhaps matching TRBD2 (6 bases). The V end was cut by 3 bases, the J end by 15 bases, with 15 bases between. This CDR3 has 12 amino acids. Germline assignment: CDR1 MGHDK and CDR2 SYGVNS. The CDR3 region has the DNA TGTGCCAGCAGTGAGGGGGACTGGGACGCGTTCTTC. This translates into CASSEGDWDAFF. The entire variable domain, with the rest obtained from reference TRBV25-1 and TRBJ2-1, is as follows: EADIYQTPRYLVIGTGKKITLECSQTMGHDKMYWYQQDPGMELHLIHYSYGVNSTEKGDLSSESTVSRIRTEHFPLTLESARPSHTSQYLCASSEGDWDAFFGPGTRLTVL.

The chain carries TRBV13 and TRBJ2-7; TRBD2 might be the D (5 bases). The V gene lost 2 bases and the J gene lost 4 bases, with 9 bases spanning the gap. The CDR3 runs to 13 residues. In germline, CDR1 is PRHDT, CDR2 FYEKMQ (reference sequence). The CDR3: CASSLMTKYEQYF. The CDR3 DNA is TGTGCCAGCAGCTTAATGACTAAGTACGAGCAGTACTTC.

In this sample, this clone turned up once. V usage is TRBV6-5 and J usage is TRBJ1-1; 8 bases map to TRBD1. Germline CDR1 reads MNHEY; CDR2 reads SVGAGI. V shed 5 bases, J shed 5 bases, and the junction held 4 bases outside the gene matches. The CDR3 contains 13 residues. The DNA for the CDR3 is TGTGCCAGCAGTGACAGGGGAGGAACTGAAGCTTTCTTT. Translating gives CASSDRGGTEAFF.

V and J are TRBV28 and TRBJ1-1, with D maybe TRBD1 (6 bases). Trimming took 5 bases from V and 1 from J, leaving 11 bases between them. CDR1 is MDHEN and CDR2 is SYDVKM in the germline V gene. The CDR3 is 14 amino acids. In nucleotides, the CDR3 is TGTGCCAGCAGTGAAATACAGGGGAACACTGAAGCTTTCTTT. Its protein product is CASSEIQGNTEAFF. Combining the CDR3 with reference TRBV28 and TRBJ1-1 gives the whole variable domain DVKVTQSSRYLVKRTGEKVFLECVQDMDHENMFWYRQDPGLGLRLIYFSYDVKMKEKGDIPEGYSVSREKKERFSLILESASTNQTSMYLCASSEIQGNTEAFFGQGTRLTVV.